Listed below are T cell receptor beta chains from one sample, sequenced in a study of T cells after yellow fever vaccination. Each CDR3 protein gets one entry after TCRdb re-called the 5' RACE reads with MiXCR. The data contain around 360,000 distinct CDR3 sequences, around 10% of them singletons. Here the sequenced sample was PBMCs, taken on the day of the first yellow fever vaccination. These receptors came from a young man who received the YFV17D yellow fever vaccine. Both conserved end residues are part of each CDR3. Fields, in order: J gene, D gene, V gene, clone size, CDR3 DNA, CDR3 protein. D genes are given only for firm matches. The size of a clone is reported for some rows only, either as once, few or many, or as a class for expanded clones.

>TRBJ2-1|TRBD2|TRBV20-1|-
TGCAGTGCTAGCGGCGGGGGGGCCAGCGATGAGCAGTTCTTC
CSASGGGASDEQFF
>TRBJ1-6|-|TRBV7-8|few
TGTGCCAGCAGCGAGATGGAGTCACCCCTCCACTTT
CASSEMESPLHF
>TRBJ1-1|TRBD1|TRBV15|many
TGTGCCACCATGGGACAGTTGAACACTGAAGCTTTCTTT
CATMGQLNTEAFF
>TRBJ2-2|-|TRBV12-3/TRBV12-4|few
TGTGCCAGCACCATGGGGATGGGAGGCGGGGAGCTGTTTTTT
CASTMGMGGGELFF
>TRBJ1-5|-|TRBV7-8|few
TGTGCCAGCAGCTTAGTATCCAGGGAGGGTCCCCAGCATTTT
CASSLVSREGPQHF
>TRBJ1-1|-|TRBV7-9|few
TGTGCCAGCAGCCCCCCCGGATCGGCAAGGGAGGCTTTCTTT
CASSPPGSAREAFF
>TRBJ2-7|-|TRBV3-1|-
TGTGCCAGCAGCCAAGACATAAGCTCCTACGAGCAGTACTTC
CASSQDISSYEQYF
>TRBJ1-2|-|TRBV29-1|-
TGCAGCGCACCGGGCGGGCTCTATGGCTACACCTTC
CSAPGGLYGYTF
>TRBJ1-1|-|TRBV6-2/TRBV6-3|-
TGTGCCAGCAGCTACACAGCGAACACTGAAGCTTTCTTT
CASSYTANTEAFF
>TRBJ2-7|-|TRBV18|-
TGTGCCAGCTCACCTTGGAGGGCGGGGGAGCAGTACTTC
CASSPWRAGEQYF
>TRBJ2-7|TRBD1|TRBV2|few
TGTGCCAGCAGTGGGACAGGGGGCCTCTCCTACGAGCAGTACTTC
CASSGTGGLSYEQYF
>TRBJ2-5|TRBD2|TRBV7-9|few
TGTGCCAGCAGCGCTCGAGGAGCGGGGGGCATAATTGGGACCCAGTACTTC
CASSARGAGGIIGTQYF
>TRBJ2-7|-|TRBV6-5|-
TGTGCCAGCAGTTACCGCTGGGAGGGGGCCTACGAGCAGTACTTC
CASSYRWEGAYEQYF
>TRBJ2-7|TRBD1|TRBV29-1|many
TGCAGCGTTACCGGGACAGGGGCCCACGAGCAGTACTTC
CSVTGTGAHEQYF
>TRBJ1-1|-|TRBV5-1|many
TGCGCCAGCAGCTTGGACAGGGCGAGCACTGAAGCTTTCTTT
CASSLDRASTEAFF
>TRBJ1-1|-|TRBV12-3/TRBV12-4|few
TGTGCCAGCTCCACCCGGGGGGGGGAAGCTTTCTTT
CASSTRGGEAFF
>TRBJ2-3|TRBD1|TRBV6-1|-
TGTGCCAGCAGGGGACAGCCTACAGATACGCAGTATTTT
CASRGQPTDTQYF
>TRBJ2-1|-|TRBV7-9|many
TGTGCCAGTGGGATTGCCCTTGAGCAGTTCTTC
CASGIALEQFF
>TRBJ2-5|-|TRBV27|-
TGTGCCAGCAGTTTAGTATACCCGACTGGACGAGAGACCCAGTACTTC
CASSLVYPTGRETQYF
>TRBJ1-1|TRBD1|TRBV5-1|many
TGCGCCAGCAACACAGGGGTAACTACGAACACTGAAGCTTTCTTT
CASNTGVTTNTEAFF
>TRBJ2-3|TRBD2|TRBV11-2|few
TGTGCCAGCAGCACTAGCGGGCCCCCGACGCAGTATTTT
CASSTSGPPTQYF
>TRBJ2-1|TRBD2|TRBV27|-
TGTGCCAGCAGTCCCGGACTAGCGGGCCTTAATGAGCAGTTCTTC
CASSPGLAGLNEQFF
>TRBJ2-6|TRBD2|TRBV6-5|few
TGTGCCAGCAGTTCGTTCTTCGGGAGGGTCCTGACTTTC
CASSSFFGRVLTF
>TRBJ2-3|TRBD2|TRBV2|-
TGTACCATCAGCGACGCTGGTACTAGCGGGGGGGACACAGATACGCAGTATTTT
CTISDAGTSGGDTDTQYF
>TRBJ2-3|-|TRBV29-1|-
TGCAGCGTTGGCCCGACAGTGTACGCAGATACGCAGTATTTT
CSVGPTVYADTQYF
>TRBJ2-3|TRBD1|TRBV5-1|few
TGCGCCAGCGGCCGGGACAGGGGGCAAGATACGCAGTATTTT
CASGRDRGQDTQYF
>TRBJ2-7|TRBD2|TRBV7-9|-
TGTGCCAGCAGCTCGCTAGCGGGGGAAGCCTACGAGCAGTACTTC
CASSSLAGEAYEQYF
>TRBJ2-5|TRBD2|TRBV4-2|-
TGTGCCAGCAGCCAAGGACTAGCGGGGGGGGTCGAGACCCAGTACTTC
CASSQGLAGGVETQYF
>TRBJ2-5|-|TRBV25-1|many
TGTGCCAGCAGTGTAATGGGGGGAGAGACCCAGTACTTC
CASSVMGGETQYF
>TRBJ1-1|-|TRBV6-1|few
TGTGCCAGCAGTATCACCGGACAGTGGCTAGAAGAAGCTTTCTTT
CASSITGQWLEEAFF
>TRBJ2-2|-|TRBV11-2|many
TGTGCCAGCAGCTTAGCCTCGGTAGAGCTGTTTTTT
CASSLASVELFF
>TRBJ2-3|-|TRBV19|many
TGTGCCAGTAGTATTCCCGGTCTCACAGATACGCAGTATTTT
CASSIPGLTDTQYF
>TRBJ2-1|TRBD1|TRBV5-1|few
TGCGCCAGCAGCCTAATAAACAGGGGTCAGAGCTCCTACAATGAGCAGTTCTTC
CASSLINRGQSSYNEQFF
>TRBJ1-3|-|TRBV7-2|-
TGTGCCAGCAGCCTTTCAAGGGGTGTCTCTGGAAACACCATATATTTT
CASSLSRGVSGNTIYF
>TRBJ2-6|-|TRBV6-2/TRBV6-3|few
TGTGCCAGCAGTTACTACCCTGGGGCCAACGTCCTGACTTTC
CASSYYPGANVLTF
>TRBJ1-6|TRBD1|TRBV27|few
TGTGCCAGCAGTTTCTACAGGGGGAACTCACCCCTCCACTTT
CASSFYRGNSPLHF
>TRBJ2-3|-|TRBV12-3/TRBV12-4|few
TGTGCCAGCAGCAACAGGGGGGGGGCAGATACGCAGTATTTT
CASSNRGGADTQYF
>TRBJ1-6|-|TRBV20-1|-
TGCAGTGCTAGGAGCCTATCGGGACCCCTCCACTTT
CSARSLSGPLHF
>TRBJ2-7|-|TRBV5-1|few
TGCGCCAGCAGCTTGGAGGGGGACGGGTACGAGCAGTACTTC
CASSLEGDGYEQYF
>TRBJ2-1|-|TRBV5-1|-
TGCGCCAGCAGCCCGGAAGCAATTTCCTACAATGAGCAGTTCTTC
CASSPEAISYNEQFF
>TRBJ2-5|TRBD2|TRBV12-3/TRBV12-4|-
TGTGCCAGCAGTCTGCTAGCGGATCTTGGGACCCAGTACTTC
CASSLLADLGTQYF
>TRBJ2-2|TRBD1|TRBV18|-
TGTGCCAGCTCGCGTGAGACAGGGATTTACACCGGGGAGCTGTTTTTT
CASSRETGIYTGELFF
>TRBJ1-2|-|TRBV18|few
TGTGCCAGCTCACCGGGCTACGAGGGGCGAGTGGGTGGCTACACCTTC
CASSPGYEGRVGGYTF
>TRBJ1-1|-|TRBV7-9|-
TGTGCCAGCAGCTTAGTTCCCCATGAAGCTTTCTTT
CASSLVPHEAFF
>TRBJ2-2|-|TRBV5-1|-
TGCGCCAGCAGCTTCCCGGCTTATCGGGAGGAGCTGTTTTTT
CASSFPAYREELFF
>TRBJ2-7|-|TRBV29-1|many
TGCAGCGTTGAAGACCGGTCGCCATACGAGCAGTACTTC
CSVEDRSPYEQYF
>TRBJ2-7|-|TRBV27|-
TGTGCCAGCAGTTTATCGGCGGGGTCAATCTACGAGCAGTACTTC
CASSLSAGSIYEQYF
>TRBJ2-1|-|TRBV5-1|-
TGCGCCAGCAGCACAGGGTACCTATACAATGAGCAGTTCTTC
CASSTGYLYNEQFF
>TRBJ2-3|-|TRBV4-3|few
TGCGCCAGCAGCCAAACAGGGATCGGCACAGATACGCAGTATTTT
CASSQTGIGTDTQYF
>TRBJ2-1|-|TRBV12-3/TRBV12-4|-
TGTGCCAGCGGTCATGGGGCGGACAATGAGCAGTTCTTC
CASGHGADNEQFF
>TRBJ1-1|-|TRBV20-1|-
TGCAGTGCTACCATCAGCCTAAACACTGAAGCTTTCTTT
CSATISLNTEAFF
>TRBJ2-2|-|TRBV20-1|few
TGCAGTGCTAGAAACCTTCAGGGGACGGTCACCGGGGAGCTGTTTTTT
CSARNLQGTVTGELFF
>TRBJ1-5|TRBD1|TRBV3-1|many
TGTGCCAGCAGCCAAGATACAGGGGCCAATCAGCCCCAGCATTTT
CASSQDTGANQPQHF